Listed below are T cell receptor beta chains from one sample, sequenced in a study of shared clonotypes between healthy human individuals. TCRdb's copy holds only in-frame clones and misses some; the assay was immunoSEQ multiplex PCR. Of fewer than 1.4 million clones detected, about four fifths appear once; the ten largest clones hold roughly 0.61%. The sample consisted of memory CD4+ T cells from PBMCs. All receptors come from a man aged 18 to 35 in good health. Some clones in this sample may be carry-over from other donors' samples. Each CDR3 is given with its conserved first and last residue. Each record gives: CDR3 protein, CDR3 DNA, D gene, J gene, clone size, V gene. The D gene is left open where the match is weak. The size entry is marked missing in some rows and otherwise reads once, few, many or a size class.

cdr3_aa: CASSSPFRGTEAFF
cdr3_nt: TGTGCCAGCAGCTCTCCTTTCAGGGGGACTGAAGCTTTCTTT
d_call: TRBD1
j_call: TRBJ1-1
clone_size: .
v_call: TRBV11-1

cdr3_aa: CASSTGAPTDTQYF
cdr3_nt: TGTGCCAGCAGTACGGGAGCCCCCACAGATACGCAGTATTTT
d_call: .
j_call: TRBJ2-3
clone_size: .
v_call: TRBV6-4

cdr3_aa: CASSLSPGQGVLAGGEQYF
cdr3_nt: TGTGCCAGCAGCTTGAGTCCGGGACAGGGTGTGCTAGCGGGAGGCGAGCAGTACTTC
d_call: TRBD2
j_call: TRBJ2-7
clone_size: .
v_call: TRBV5-8

cdr3_aa: CASSLTHPQANEQFF
cdr3_nt: TGCGCCAGCAGCCTGACACACCCTCAGGCCAATGAGCAGTTCTTC
d_call: .
j_call: TRBJ2-1
clone_size: .
v_call: TRBV5-1

cdr3_aa: CASSLNRFTGELFF
cdr3_nt: TGTGCCAGCAGTTTAAACAGGTTTACCGGGGAGCTGTTTTTT
d_call: .
j_call: TRBJ2-2
clone_size: many
v_call: TRBV27

cdr3_aa: CASSLGWTDSYEQYF
cdr3_nt: TGCGCCAGCAGCTTGGGCTGGACTGATTCCTACGAGCAGTACTTC
d_call: .
j_call: TRBJ2-7
clone_size: .
v_call: TRBV5-1

cdr3_aa: CASSYSASGYEQYF
cdr3_nt: TGTGCCAGCAGTTACTCCGCTAGCGGCTACGAGCAGTACTTC
d_call: TRBD2
j_call: TRBJ2-7
clone_size: few
v_call: TRBV6-6

cdr3_aa: CASSDGPVQETQYF
cdr3_nt: TGTGCCAGCAGTGATGGTCCGGTACAAGAGACCCAGTACTTC
d_call: .
j_call: TRBJ2-5
clone_size: .
v_call: TRBV6-1

cdr3_aa: CASRGFIKGTEAFF
cdr3_nt: TGCGCCAGCCGTGGGTTTATCAAGGGCACTGAAGCTTTCTTT
d_call: .
j_call: TRBJ1-1
clone_size: .
v_call: TRBV4-1

cdr3_aa: CASSPGQGNGYTF
cdr3_nt: TGCGCCAGCAGCCCAGGGCAGGGTAATGGCTACACCTTC
d_call: .
j_call: TRBJ1-2
clone_size: .
v_call: TRBV5-1

cdr3_aa: CAWSTLRTGAEQYF
cdr3_nt: TGTGCCTGGAGTACCCTAAGGACGGGGGCTGAGCAGTACTTC
d_call: .
j_call: TRBJ2-7
clone_size: .
v_call: TRBV30

cdr3_aa: CASSQHGDGYTF
cdr3_nt: TGTGCCAGCAGTCAGCACGGGGATGGCTACACCTTC
d_call: .
j_call: TRBJ1-2
clone_size: once
v_call: TRBV28

cdr3_aa: CASSTSTGKGGYTF
cdr3_nt: TGTGCCAGCAGCACCTCGACAGGGAAAGGTGGCTACACCTTC
d_call: TRBD1
j_call: TRBJ1-2
clone_size: .
v_call: TRBV7-2